Included here is one TCR beta chain sequence, with context. Some clones are missing from TCRdb's copy, which holds only in-frame ones; the method was immunoSEQ multiplex PCR. This table holds 130,000 to 150,000 clones, about 94% found once. The sample is drawn from a study of control samples from healthy donors and cancer patients. The CDR3 is made up of 13 amino acids. The germline gives CDR1 KGHDR, CDR2 SFDVKD. Between the trimmed V and J ends, which lost 7 bases and 0 bases, there was a span of 6 bases. The sample taken for sequencing was PBMCs. The sequence was collected from a man aged 55 to 70 with colorectal cancer. The V gene is TRBV24-1, the J gene TRBJ1-3; D perhaps matches TRBD1 (6 bases). The CDR3 region is CATRDSSGNTIYF. CDR3 sequence (DNA): TGTGCCACCAGGGACAGCTCTGGAAACACCATATATTTT.